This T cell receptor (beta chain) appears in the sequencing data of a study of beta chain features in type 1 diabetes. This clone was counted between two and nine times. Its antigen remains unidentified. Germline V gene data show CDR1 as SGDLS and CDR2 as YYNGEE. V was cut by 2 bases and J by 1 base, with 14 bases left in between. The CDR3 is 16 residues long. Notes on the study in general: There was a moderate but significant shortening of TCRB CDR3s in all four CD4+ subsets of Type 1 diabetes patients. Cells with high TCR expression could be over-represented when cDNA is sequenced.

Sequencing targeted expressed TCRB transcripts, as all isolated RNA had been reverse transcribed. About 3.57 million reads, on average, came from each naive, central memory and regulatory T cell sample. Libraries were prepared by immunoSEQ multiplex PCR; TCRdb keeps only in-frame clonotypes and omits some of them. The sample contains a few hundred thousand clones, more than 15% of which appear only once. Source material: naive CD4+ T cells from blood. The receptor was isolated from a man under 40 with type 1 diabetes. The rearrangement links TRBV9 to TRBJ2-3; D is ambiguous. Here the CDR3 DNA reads TGTGCCAGCAGCGTCCTCCATGCACGGGGCACAGATACGCAGTATTTT. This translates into CASSVLHARGTDTQYF.